The TCR beta chain described here comes from a study of T cell responses to AZD1222 COVID-19 vaccine. Study conclusions and caveats: Among those given AZD1222, only five or six were seropositive at baseline. Reports say nearly half of spike-specific TCRs go after unmutated variant regions. In a largely white British group with more females than males, clonal diversity was possibly underestimated. Repertoire sampling happened only post peak T cell response.

In germline, CDR1 is SGHAT, CDR2 FQDESV (reference sequence). CDR3 size: 14 residues. V was cut by 2 bases and J by 14 bases, with 19 bases left in between. Sequencing was performed with immunoSEQ multiplex PCR; in TCRdb, only in-frame clones are kept and a portion is missing. The sample consists of 100,000 to 150,000 clones, around 87% of them appearing once. Regarding this clone: The antigen is unknown.

The material was peripheral blood, obtained on day 0 of AZD1222 vaccination. The V gene is TRBV11-1, the J gene TRBJ2-1; perhaps D is TRBD1 or TRBD2 (5 bases each). The clonotype was recovered from an adult in good health. The CDR3 DNA follows: TGTGCCAGCAGCTTACTACTAGAAGGGGCCGATAAGTTCTTC. Translated, it gives CASSLLLEGADKFF.